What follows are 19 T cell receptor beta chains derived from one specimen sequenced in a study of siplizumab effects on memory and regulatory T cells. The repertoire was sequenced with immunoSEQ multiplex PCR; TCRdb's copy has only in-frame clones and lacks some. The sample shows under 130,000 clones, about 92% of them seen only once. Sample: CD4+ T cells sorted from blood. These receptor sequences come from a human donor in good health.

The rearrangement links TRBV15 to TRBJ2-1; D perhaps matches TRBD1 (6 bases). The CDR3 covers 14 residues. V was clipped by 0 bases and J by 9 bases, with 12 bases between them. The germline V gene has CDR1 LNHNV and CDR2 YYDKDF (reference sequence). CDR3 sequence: CATSRDPLGGEQFF. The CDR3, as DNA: TGTGCCACCAGCAGAGATCCGCTAGGGGGTGAGCAGTTCTTC.

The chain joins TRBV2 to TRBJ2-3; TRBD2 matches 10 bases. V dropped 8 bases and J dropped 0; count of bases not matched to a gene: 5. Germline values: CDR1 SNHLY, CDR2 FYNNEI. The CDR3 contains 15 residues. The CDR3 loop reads CASRGLAASTDTQYF. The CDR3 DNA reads TGTGCCAGCCGAGGACTAGCGGCTAGCACAGATACGCAGTATTTT.

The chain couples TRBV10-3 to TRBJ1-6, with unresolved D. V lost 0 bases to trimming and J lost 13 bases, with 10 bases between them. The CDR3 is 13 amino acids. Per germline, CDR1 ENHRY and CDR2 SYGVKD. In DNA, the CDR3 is TGTGCCATCAGTGAGTCCGGGATCGGGCCCCTCCACTTT. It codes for CAISESGIGPLHF.

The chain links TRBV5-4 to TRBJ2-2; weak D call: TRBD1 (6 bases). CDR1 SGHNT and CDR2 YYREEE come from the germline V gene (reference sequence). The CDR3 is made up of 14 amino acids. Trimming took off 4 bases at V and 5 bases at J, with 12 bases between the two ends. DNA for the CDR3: TGTGCCAGCAGCCTTGCAGGGGTTACCGGGGAGCTGTTTTTT. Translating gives CASSLAGVTGELFF.

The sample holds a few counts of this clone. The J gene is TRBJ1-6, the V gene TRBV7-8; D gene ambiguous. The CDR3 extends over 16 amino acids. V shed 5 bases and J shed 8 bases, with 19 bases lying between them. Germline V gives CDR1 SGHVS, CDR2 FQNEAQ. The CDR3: CASSLRARGGDSPLHF. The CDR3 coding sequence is TGTGCCAGCAGCCTAAGGGCCCGCGGCGGCGATTCACCCCTCCACTTT.

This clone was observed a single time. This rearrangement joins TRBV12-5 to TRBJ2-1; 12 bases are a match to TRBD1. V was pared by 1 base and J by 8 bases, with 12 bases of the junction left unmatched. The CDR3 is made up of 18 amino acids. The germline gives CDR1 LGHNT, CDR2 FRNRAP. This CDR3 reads CASGLGNLGTGGRYEQFF. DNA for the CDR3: TGTGCTAGTGGTTTGGGTAACCTCGGGACAGGGGGCCGGTATGAGCAGTTCTTC. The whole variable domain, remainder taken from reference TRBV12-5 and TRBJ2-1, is DARVTQTPRHKVTEMGQEVTMRCQPILGHNTVFWYRQTMMQGLELLAYFRNRAPLDDSGMPKDRFSAEMPDATLATLKIQPSEPRDSAVYFCASGLGNLGTGGRYEQFFGPGTRLTVL.

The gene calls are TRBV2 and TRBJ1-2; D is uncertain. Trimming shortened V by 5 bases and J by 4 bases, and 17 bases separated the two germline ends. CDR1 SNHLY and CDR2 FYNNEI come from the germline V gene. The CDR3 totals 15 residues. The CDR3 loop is CASSLNPGSGYGYTF. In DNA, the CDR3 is TGTGCCAGCAGTCTAAATCCCGGGAGCGGCTATGGCTACACCTTC.

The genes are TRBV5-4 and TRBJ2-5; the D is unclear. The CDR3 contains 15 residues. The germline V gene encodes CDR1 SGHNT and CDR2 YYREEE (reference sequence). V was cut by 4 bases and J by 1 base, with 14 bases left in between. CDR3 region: CASSQLANTQETQYF. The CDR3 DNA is TGTGCCAGCAGCCAATTAGCCAATACCCAAGAGACCCAGTACTTC. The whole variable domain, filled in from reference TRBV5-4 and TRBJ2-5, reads ETGVTQSPTHLIKTRGQQVTLRCSSQSGHNTVSWYQQALGQGPQFIFQYYREEENGRGNFPPRFSGLQFPNYSSELNVNALELDDSALYLCASSQLANTQETQYFGPGTRLLVL.

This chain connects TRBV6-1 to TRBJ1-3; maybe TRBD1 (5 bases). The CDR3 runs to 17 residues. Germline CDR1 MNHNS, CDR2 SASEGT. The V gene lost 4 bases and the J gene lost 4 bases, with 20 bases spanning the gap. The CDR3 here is CASSGGRGTISGNTIYF. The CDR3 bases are TGTGCCAGCAGTGGGGGACGGGGAACAATCAGCGGAAACACCATATATTTT.

The CDR3 region is CASSPFRTSETQYF. CDR3 sequence (DNA): TGCGCCAGCAGCCCCTTTAGGACTAGTGAGACCCAGTACTTC. The chain carries TRBV5-1 and TRBJ2-5, with 7 nucleotides matching TRBD2. The germline V gene has CDR1 SGHRS and CDR2 YFSETQ. Trimming took 4 bases from V and 5 from J; bases not matched to a gene: 8. The CDR3 covers 14 residues.

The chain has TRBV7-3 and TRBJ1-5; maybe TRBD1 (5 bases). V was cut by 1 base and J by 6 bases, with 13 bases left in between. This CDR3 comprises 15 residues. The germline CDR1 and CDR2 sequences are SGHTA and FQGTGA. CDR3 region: CASSLMDKRGQPQHF. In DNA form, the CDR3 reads TGTGCCAGCAGCTTAATGGACAAGAGGGGTCAGCCCCAGCATTTT.

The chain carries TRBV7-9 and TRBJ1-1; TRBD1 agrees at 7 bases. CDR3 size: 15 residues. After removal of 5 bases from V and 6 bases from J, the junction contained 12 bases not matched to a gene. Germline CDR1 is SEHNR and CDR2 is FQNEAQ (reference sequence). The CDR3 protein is CASSPIREGAAEAFF. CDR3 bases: TGTGCCAGCAGCCCGATCCGGGAGGGGGCGGCTGAAGCTTTCTTT.

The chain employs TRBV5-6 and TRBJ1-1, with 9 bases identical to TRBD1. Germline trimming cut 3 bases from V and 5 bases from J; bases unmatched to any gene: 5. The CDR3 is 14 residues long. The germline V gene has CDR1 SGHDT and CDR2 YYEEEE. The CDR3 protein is CASSSDRGGTEAFF. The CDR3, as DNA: TGTGCCAGCAGCTCGGACAGGGGAGGAACTGAAGCTTTCTTT.

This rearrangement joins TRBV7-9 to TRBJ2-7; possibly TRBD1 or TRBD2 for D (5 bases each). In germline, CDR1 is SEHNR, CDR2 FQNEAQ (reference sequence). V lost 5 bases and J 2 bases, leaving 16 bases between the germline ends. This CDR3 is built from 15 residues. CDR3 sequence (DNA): TGTGCCAGCAGCCCCGGGGCTAGCCGGACCTACGAGCAGTACTTC. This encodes CASSPGASRTYEQYF.

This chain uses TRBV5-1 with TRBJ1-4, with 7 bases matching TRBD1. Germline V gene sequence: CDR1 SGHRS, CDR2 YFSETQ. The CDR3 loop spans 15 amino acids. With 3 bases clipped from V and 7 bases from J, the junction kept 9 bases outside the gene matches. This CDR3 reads CASSYRGGNGEKLFF. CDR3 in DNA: TGCGCCAGCAGCTACCGAGGGGGCAACGGTGAAAAACTGTTTTTT.

CDR3 residues: CASSRWTSGNINEQFF. DNA of the CDR3: TGTGCCAGCAGCAGGTGGACTAGCGGGAACATCAATGAGCAGTTCTTC. The chain carries TRBV5-6 and TRBJ2-1, with 12 bases that match TRBD2. CDR3 length: 16 amino acids. Germline lookup yields CDR1 SGHDT and CDR2 YYEEEE. J lost 6 bases, V lost 4 bases, and 8 bases had no gene match.

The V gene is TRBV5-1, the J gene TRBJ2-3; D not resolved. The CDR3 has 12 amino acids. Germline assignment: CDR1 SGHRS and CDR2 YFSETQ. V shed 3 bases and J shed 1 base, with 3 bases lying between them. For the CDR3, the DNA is TGCGCCAGCAGCTCAGGCACAGATACGCAGTATTTT. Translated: CASSSGTDTQYF.

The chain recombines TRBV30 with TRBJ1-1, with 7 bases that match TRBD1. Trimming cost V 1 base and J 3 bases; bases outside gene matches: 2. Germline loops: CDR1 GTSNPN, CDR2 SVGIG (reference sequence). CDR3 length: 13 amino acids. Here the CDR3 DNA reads TGTGCCTGGAGTGCCAGGGGGGACACTGAAGCTTTCTTT. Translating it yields CAWSARGDTEAFF.

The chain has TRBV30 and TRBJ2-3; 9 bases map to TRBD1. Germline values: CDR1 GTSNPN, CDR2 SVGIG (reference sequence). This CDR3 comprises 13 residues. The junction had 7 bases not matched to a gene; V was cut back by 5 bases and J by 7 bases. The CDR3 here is CAWGGQGGNTQYF. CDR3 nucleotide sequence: TGTGCCTGGGGGGGACAGGGAGGGAATACGCAGTATTTT.